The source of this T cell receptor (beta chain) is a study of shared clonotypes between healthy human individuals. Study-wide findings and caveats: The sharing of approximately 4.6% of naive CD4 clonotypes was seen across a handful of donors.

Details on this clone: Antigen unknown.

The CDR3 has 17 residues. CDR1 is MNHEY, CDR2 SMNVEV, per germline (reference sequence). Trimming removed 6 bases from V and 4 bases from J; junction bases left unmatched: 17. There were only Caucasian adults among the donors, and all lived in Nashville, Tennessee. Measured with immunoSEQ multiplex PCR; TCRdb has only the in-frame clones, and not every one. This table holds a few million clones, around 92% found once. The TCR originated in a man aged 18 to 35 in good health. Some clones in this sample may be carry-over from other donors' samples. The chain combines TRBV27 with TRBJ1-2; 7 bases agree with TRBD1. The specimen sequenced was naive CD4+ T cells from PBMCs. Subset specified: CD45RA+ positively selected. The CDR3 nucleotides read TGTGCCAGCAGAGGAGGGCAGAGGGGGCAGCAGCGCTATGGCTACACCTTC. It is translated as CASRGGQRGQQRYGYTF.